The clone carrying this T cell receptor (beta chain) came up once. This entry is derived from a study of blood T cell repertoires in COVID-19. Using immunoSEQ multiplex PCR, the repertoire was profiled, and TCRdb retains in-frame clones only, with some absent. The sample has about 420,000 clones, about 87% seen once. V was trimmed by 1 base and J by 1 base, leaving 5 bases between them. The V gene's germline CDR1 is GTSNPN and CDR2 SVGIG (reference sequence). This CDR3 contains 13 residues. The V and J genes are TRBV30 and TRBJ1-5, with D uncertain. This receptor was taken from a man aged 18-30 years with COVID-19, enrolled during active disease. The sample taken for sequencing was peripheral blood. CDR3 sequence: CAWSGESNQPQHF. Written as DNA, the CDR3 is TGTGCCTGGAGTGGAGAGAGCAATCAGCCCCAGCATTTT.